One and the same sample provided the 23 T cell receptor beta chains below, sequenced in a study of vaccination and CD4 T cells after COVID-19. Sequenced with the Oncomine TCR Beta short-read assay was DNA taken from cultured CD4+ T cells. A single record per CDR3 protein comes from TCRdb applying MiXCR to the PCR reads. There are about 25,000 distinct CDR3 sequences in the sample; about 29% occur only once, and 3% to 3.5% lies in the top ten. As to time point: late sampling 161 to 241 days after vaccination in three convalescent patients. The sample's treatment: roughly nine-day PBMC culture with coronavirus spike peptide pools or control peptides (ViraFEST assay). Their cognate antigens are unknown. This specimen consisted of CD4+ T cells from blood, cultured in vitro, obtained about 7 months after SARS-CoV-2 vaccination. The receptors here all came from a human donor who had recovered from COVID-19.

In its sample, this clonotype was seen a few times. This chain joins TRBV4-2 and TRBJ2-7; D might be TRBD2 (6 bases). There are 15 residues in the CDR3. Germline V lookup: CDR1 LGHNA, CDR2 YNFKEQ. The V end was cut by 1 base, the J end by 2 bases, with 12 bases between. DNA for the CDR3: TGTGCCAGCAGCCAAGTTCGGACTACTACCTACGAGCAGTACTTC. It is translated as CASSQVRTTTYEQYF.

This clonotype appeared a single time. The chain is built from TRBV18 and TRBJ2-3, with D unclear. Trimming shortened V by 0 bases and J by 4 bases, and 8 bases separated the two germline ends. Germline CDR1 reads KGHSH; CDR2 reads LQKENI. The CDR3 runs 14 residues. This chain's CDR3 is CASSPPKPSDTQYF. CDR3 bases: TGTGCCAGCTCACCACCCAAACCCTCAGATACGCAGTATTTT.

The chain carries TRBV6-2 or TRBV6-3 and TRBJ2-1; 7 bases fit TRBD2. V was pared by 0 bases and J by 7 bases, with 12 bases of the junction left unmatched. Germline-derived CDR1 and CDR2 are MNHEY and SVGEGT. This CDR3 has 17 residues. DNA for the CDR3: TGTGCCAGCAGTTACTCGAGTATAGCGGGTTTGTCGAATGAGCAGTTCTTC. Protein product: CASSYSSIAGLSNEQFF.

This clonotype has only a few counts. V and J are TRBV20-1 and TRBJ2-2, with TRBD2 matching 10 bases. Trimming cost V 3 bases and J 7 bases; bases outside gene matches: 11. The CDR3 extends over 16 amino acids. CDR1 DFQATT and CDR2 SNEGSKA come from the germline V gene (reference sequence). This CDR3 is CSARWGLAGDSGELFF. The CDR3 bases are TGCAGTGCTAGGTGGGGGCTAGCGGGAGACAGCGGGGAGCTGTTTTTT.

The rearrangement uses TRBV10-3 and TRBJ2-7; TRBD2 matches at 13 bases. The germline V gene encodes CDR1 ENHRY and CDR2 SYGVKD. V lost 4 bases and J lost 3; bases outside the gene matches: 0. The CDR3 spans 14 residues. CDR3: CAISGLAGGYEQYF. In DNA, the CDR3 is TGTGCCATCAGTGGACTAGCGGGAGGCTACGAGCAGTACTTC.

This clonotype was seen only a few times. This chain links TRBV28 with TRBJ2-5; D is perhaps TRBD2 (6 bases). CDR3 length: 14 residues. Germline V gene data show CDR1 as MDHEN and CDR2 as SYDVKM. Trimming pared 5 bases from V and 1 base from J, leaving 11 bases between. The CDR3 bases are TGTGCCAGCAGTCCCGGACTACTCCAAGAGACCCAGTACTTC. This sequence encodes CASSPGLLQETQYF.

This clonotype has more than one count but fewer than ten. The chain has TRBV6-1 and TRBJ2-5; no clear D. The CDR3 extends over 14 amino acids. Trimming removed 5 bases at V and 8 bases at J, with 18 bases between. Germline values: CDR1 MNHNS, CDR2 SASEGT. The DNA for the CDR3 is TGTGCCAGCAGTAGAAGCCGGGCCCTAGGCACCCAGTACTTC. Protein product: CASSRSRALGTQYF.

Only a few counts were recorded for this clonotype. The CDR3 coding sequence is TGTGCCAGCAGTTACCTAGGGGACAGGAGTTCCAATCAGCCCCAGCATTTT. Translating gives CASSYLGDRSSNQPQHF. The chain joins TRBV6-5 to TRBJ1-5; 8 bases are a match to TRBD1. The trim removed 2 bases at V and 3 bases at J, leaving 9 bases unmatched. The CDR3 has 17 amino acids. Germline loops: CDR1 MNHEY, CDR2 SVGAGI.

The J gene is TRBJ2-5, the V gene TRBV20-1; TRBD2 matches 11 bases. The V and J ends lost 3 bases and 4 bases, in that order; junction bases with no gene match: 4. This CDR3 comprises 14 residues. Germline V gene data show CDR1 as DFQATT and CDR2 as SNEGSKA (reference sequence). The CDR3 reads CSASSGRARETQYF. CDR3 DNA: TGCAGTGCTAGTAGCGGGAGGGCCAGAGAGACCCAGTACTTC.

The chain carries TRBV20-1 and TRBJ2-2; 10 nucleotides align to TRBD2. Germline V gene sequence: CDR1 DFQATT, CDR2 SNEGSKA (reference sequence). The CDR3 has 15 amino acids. The V gene end was trimmed by 0 bases and the J gene end by 3 bases; junction bases not matched to a gene: 1. The CDR3 DNA reads TGCAGTGCTAGAGATCTAGCGGGAGACACCGGGGAGCTGTTTTTT. This sequence encodes CSARDLAGDTGELFF.

The rearrangement joins TRBV20-1 to TRBJ2-7; 8 bases map to TRBD2. This CDR3 spans 16 amino acids. The germline V gene encodes CDR1 DFQATT and CDR2 SNEGSKA (reference sequence). V trimming: 3 bases; J trimming: 0 bases; junction bases outside the gene matches: 10. In nucleotides, the CDR3 is TGCAGTGCTAGTCCCCTTTTCGGGAGGGTCTCCTACGAGCAGTACTTC. Protein product: CSASPLFGRVSYEQYF.

This clonotype was seen only a few times. The CDR3 here is CASSMSGDEAFF. The CDR3 DNA reads TGTGCCAGTAGTATGTCAGGGGACGAAGCTTTCTTT. The chain has TRBV19 and TRBJ1-1; tentative D call: TRBD1 (6 bases). The CDR3 is 12 amino acids. Between the trimmed V and J ends, which lost 3 bases and 8 bases, there was a span of 10 bases. Germline CDR1 and CDR2: LNHDA and SQIVND (reference sequence).

The chain recombines TRBV5-1 with TRBJ1-6; 12 nucleotides match TRBD1. V lost 3 bases, J lost 8 bases, and 6 bases stayed unmatched. Germline CDR1 is SGHRS and CDR2 is YFSETQ. The CDR3 is 16 amino acids. CDR3 region: CASSSGTGGGDSPLHF. The CDR3 DNA reads TGCGCCAGCAGCTCCGGGACAGGGGGCGGCGATTCACCCCTCCACTTT.

The gene calls are TRBV19 and TRBJ2-7; the match to TRBD2 covers 9 bases. Germline loops: CDR1 LNHDA, CDR2 SQIVND (reference sequence). The CDR3 is made up of 15 amino acids. With V trimmed by 5 bases and J by 3 bases, 8 bases remained unmatched. CDR3 residues: CASSSAGGPNYEQYF. The CDR3 coding sequence is TGTGCCAGTAGTTCTGCGGGAGGGCCTAACTACGAGCAGTACTTC.

The chain joins TRBV20-1 to TRBJ2-6; D is perhaps TRBD1 or TRBD2 (5 bases each). This CDR3 region has 16 residues. Germline CDR1 and CDR2: DFQATT and SNEGSKA (reference sequence). The germline V and J ends were trimmed by 2 bases and 2 bases, with 13 bases remaining between them. CDR3 DNA sequence: TGCAGTGCTAGACTACCCGGGACCCCTGGGGCCAACGTCCTGACTTTC. This translates into CSARLPGTPGANVLTF.

The chain joins TRBV20-1 to TRBJ1-6; 9 bases agree with TRBD1. The CDR3 has 17 residues. The V gene end was trimmed by 5 bases and the J gene end by 3 bases; junction bases not matched to a gene: 11. Germline CDR1 and CDR2: DFQATT and SNEGSKA (reference sequence). CDR3 loop: CSAPPEGQGRYNSPLHF. DNA of the CDR3: TGCAGTGCTCCCCCCGAGGGACAGGGTCGCTATAATTCACCCCTCCACTTT.

The V call is TRBV19, the J call TRBJ2-5, with D unclear. Looked up from germline, CDR1 is LNHDA and CDR2 is SQIVND (reference sequence). The ends were cut back, 6 bases at V and 7 bases at J, with 18 bases in the middle. The CDR3 runs 14 residues. In nucleotides, the CDR3 is TGTGCCAGTAGCAACGACCCGAGTCTAGGGACCCAGTACTTC. Protein product: CASSNDPSLGTQYF. Full variable domain (missing parts from reference TRBV19 and TRBJ2-5): DGGITQSPKYLFRKEGQNVTLSCEQNLNHDAMYWYRQDPGQGLRLIYYSQIVNDFQKGDIAEGYSVSREKKESFPLTVTSAQKNPTAFYLCASSNDPSLGTQYFGPGTRLLVL.

This clonotype was observed a few times. This rearrangement joins TRBV7-2 to TRBJ2-1, with TRBD2 matching over 9 bases. The CDR3 totals 16 residues. The V segment lost 5 bases and the J segment 3 bases; nucleotides outside the gene matches: 8. From germline, CDR1 is SGHTA and CDR2 FQGNSA. The CDR3 loop is CASSTEGTSSYNEQFF. The CDR3 DNA reads TGTGCCAGCAGCACAGAGGGGACTAGCAGCTACAATGAGCAGTTCTTC.

This clonotype rates as medium-sized. The chain recombines TRBV7-6 with TRBJ2-5, with D maybe TRBD1 (7 bases). Germline CDR1 is SGHVS and CDR2 is FNYEAQ. The CDR3 runs 17 residues. The V end was cut by 6 bases, the J end by 4 bases, with 24 bases between. In DNA, the CDR3 is TGTGCCAGCAGTCTGTGGCATGGAGGGGGCGGCGGAGAGACCCAGTACTTC. Translated, it gives CASSLWHGGGGGETQYF.

A single count supports this clonotype. The rearrangement uses TRBV7-8 and TRBJ2-3, with a tentative D call TRBD1 (5 bases). The length of the CDR3 is 16 residues. V was pared by 1 base and J by 1 base, with 12 bases between. The germline V gene encodes CDR1 SGHVS and CDR2 FQNEAQ. As DNA, the CDR3 is TGTGCCAGCAGCTTAGAAGGGGCGTTACGCACAGATACGCAGTATTTT. Its protein product is CASSLEGALRTDTQYF.

This clonotype appeared a few times. The chain employs TRBV28 and TRBJ1-5; 7 positions agree with TRBD1. CDR1 MDHEN and CDR2 SYDVKM come from the germline V gene. There are 16 residues in the CDR3. V lost 7 bases to trimming and J lost 2 bases; unmatched junction nucleotides: 11. The CDR3 bases are TGTGCCAGCACTTTCACACAGGGGCGACGCAATCAGCCCCAGCATTTT. As protein: CASTFTQGRRNQPQHF. The variable domain in full, completed from reference TRBV28 and TRBJ1-5, reads DVKVTQSSRYLVKRTGEKVFLECVQDMDHENMFWYRQDPGLGLRLIYFSYDVKMKEKGDIPEGYSVSREKKERFSLILESASTNQTSMYLCASTFTQGRRNQPQHFGDGTRLSIL.

This clonotype was observed a handful of times. CDR3 in amino acids: CSARDRGRYEQYF. The CDR3, as DNA: TGCAGTGCTAGGGACAGGGGGCGATACGAGCAGTACTTC. This chain joins TRBV20-1 and TRBJ2-7, with 11 bases fitting TRBD1. Germline loops: CDR1 DFQATT, CDR2 SNEGSKA (reference sequence). V lost 3 bases and J lost 4; bases outside the gene matches: 2. CDR3 length equals 13 residues.

The rearrangement uses TRBV28 and TRBJ1-2; a weak D match, TRBD1 (6 bases). This CDR3 region has 14 residues. V gave up 7 bases and J gave up 3 bases, with 15 bases separating them. Germline V gene data show CDR1 as MDHEN and CDR2 as SYDVKM. As DNA, the CDR3 is TGTGCCAGCACCCCGGGGGGCGCGGACTATGGCTACACCTTC. Translated: CASTPGGADYGYTF.